This T cell receptor (beta chain) emerged from a study of blood T cells in healthy people across ages. The second PCR ran 7 to 11 cycles with a sample-barcoded 5' primer and J-beta primers. TCRdb reprocessed the 5' RACE reads with MiXCR, giving one entry per CDR3 protein. Of about 680,000 distinct CDR3 sequences detected, around half appear once; the ten largest clones hold 25% to 35%. Each sample yielded at least 6 million isolated PBMCs. This CDR3 has 14 residues. Germline CDR1 is SGHVS and CDR2 is FQNEAQ. Trimming took off 8 bases at V and 3 bases at J, with 15 bases between the two ends. The receptor was derived from a woman in her sixties or seventies in good health. The chain is built from TRBV7-8 and TRBJ2-3; D may match TRBD1 or TRBD2 (5 bases each). The specimen sequenced was blood. The CDR3 bases are TGTGCCAGCGCGTACGGGGCCCAAACAGATACGCAGTATTTT. Its translation is CASAYGAQTDTQYF.